The rows below give T cell receptor beta chains drawn from one sample of a study of T cells in Graves' hyperthyroidism and ophthalmopathy. TCRdb independently ran MiXCR on the multiplex PCR reads; one entry per CDR3 protein. The profile shows tens of thousands of distinct CDR3 sequences, approximately 50% of them singletons. Sequencing was performed on blood. The receptors originated from a woman between 25 and 40 years old with Graves' ophthalmopathy. Each CDR3 is given with its conserved first and last residue.

>TRBJ2-2|TRBV10-3
CAISESAGLNTGELFF
>TRBJ2-2|TRBV29-1
CSVARGANTGELFF
>TRBJ1-1|TRBV10-3
CAISDPKTTVNTEAFF
>TRBJ1-1|TRBV2
CASRRTREGGGEGTEAFF
>TRBJ2-2|TRBV20-1
CSARGDSGSSGELFF
>TRBJ2-2|TRBV15
CATSRDTGGIKDTGELFF
>TRBJ2-7|TRBV7-9
CASSLSGWEQYF
>TRBJ2-1|TRBV7-9
CASRTPGLAANEQSF
>TRBJ2-7|TRBV3-1
CASSRSQVPWEQYF
>TRBJ1-1|TRBV19
CASNLGDYGMNTEAFF
>TRBJ2-3|TRBV6-9
CASSYWWATGAQYF
>TRBJ2-7|TRBV27
CASSLQLYQSSYEQYF
>TRBJ1-2|TRBV9
CASSVEAGGYTF
>TRBJ2-7|TRBV6-2/TRBV6-3
CASSHPGTSGRAWRDEQYF
>TRBJ2-1|TRBV4-2
CASSQETSGRHNEQFF
>TRBJ2-5|TRBV10-3
CAIKKSGSTWEAQYF
>TRBJ1-2|TRBV10-3
CAISESAGPVPRWNGYTF
>TRBJ2-7|TRBV2
CASKNTGGASEQYF
>TRBJ2-6|TRBV6-6
CASSYSAGLTTSGANVLTF
>TRBJ2-3|TRBV6-1
CASSPIAGVANEQYF
>TRBJ1-5|TRBV2
CASSYRGGGAENPNNQPRHF
>TRBJ2-1|TRBV7-2
CASSWQGQGEQFF
>TRBJ1-1|TRBV5-1
CASSPQGMNTEAFF
>TRBJ2-2|TRBV20-1
CSASMGQGAKGTGELFF
>TRBJ1-1|TRBV2
CGSAIQGGTEAFF
>NA|TRBV19
CASSIQVESYEQYF
>TRBJ2-2|TRBV29-1
CSVDNCEQYFGELFF
>TRBJ1-6|TRBV7-4
CASSLGTGDSPLHF
>TRBJ1-2|TRBV6-1
CASTPSLRQGARYGYTF
>TRBJ2-1|TRBV6-1
CASRDSGGRDYNEQFF
>TRBJ1-1|TRBV7-2
CASSLRQGPNTEAFF
>TRBJ2-7|TRBV19
CASSIGPEDRSYEQYF
>TRBJ2-7|TRBV7-2
CASSQQGAGGPYEQYF
>TRBJ2-1|TRBV6-6
CASSYADRVQSF
>TRBJ1-1|TRBV30
CAWSNRGRTEAFF
>TRBJ1-2|TRBV29-1
CSVYWAGEGGGVTF
>TRBJ2-2|TRBV7-9
CASSLGLTNTGELFF
>TRBJ2-2|TRBV30
CAWSAGFSGELLF
>TRBJ2-7|TRBV5-5
CASSPGQGKSSYEQYF
>TRBJ2-5|TRBV28
CASSQDRDETQYF
>TRBJ1-1|TRBV5-1
CASSSGPAGFF
>TRBJ2-2|TRBV19
CAATGTVNTGELFF
>TRBJ1-4|TRBV6-5
CASSQGGTEKLFF
>TRBJ2-1|TRBV5-4
CANTLLADQHEQFF
>TRBJ1-2|TRBV9
CASSVGGQGIYGYTF
>TRBJ2-3|TRBV7-2
CASSRTGEGDTQYF
>TRBJ2-5|TRBV20-1
CSARIQGETQYF
>TRBJ2-1|TRBV7-3
CASSSSGTGGDEQFF
>TRBJ2-7|TRBV11-1
CASSLGPPPQPGDGYYEQYF
>TRBJ2-7|TRBV2
CASSGFYEQYF
>TRBJ2-7|TRBV5-6
CASSLLQGEDYEQYF
>TRBJ2-1|TRBV29-1
CSVGVGYNEQFF
>TRBJ1-3|TRBV12-3/TRBV12-4
CASSQQGQGVDTIYF
>TRBJ2-1|TRBV7-9
CASWVAGGPGNEQFF
>TRBJ2-5|TRBV6-5
CASTNNPGTQETQYF
>TRBJ2-5|TRBV18
CASSGQSKETQYF
>TRBJ2-2|TRBV7-3
CASSFLAGGPGTGELFF
>TRBJ1-6|TRBV6-6
CASSPGTGNSPLHF
>TRBJ2-6|TRBV2
CASSDRDTEAF